This TCR beta chain was observed in a study of response to subunit inactivated influenza vaccine. J gave up 1 base and V 5 bases, and 7 bases lay outside the gene matches. CDR1 and CDR2 from the germline V gene are MNHEY and SMNVEV (reference sequence). The CDR3 consists of 16 residues. MiXCR, run by TCRdb on the RT-PCR reads, gives a single entry per CDR3 protein. The sample shows 800,000 or so distinct CDR3 sequences, over 20% of them seen only once. The chain recombines TRBV27 with TRBJ2-1; 8 positions agree with TRBD1. The origin of this receptor is a man aged 50-59 years who received an inactivated influenza vaccine. The sample here was PBMCs from blood, taken roughly 5 days after vaccination. This CDR3 is CASSPKGDRSYNEQFF. CDR3 sequence (DNA): TGTGCCAGCAGTCCCAAGGGGGACAGGTCCTACAATGAGCAGTTCTTC.